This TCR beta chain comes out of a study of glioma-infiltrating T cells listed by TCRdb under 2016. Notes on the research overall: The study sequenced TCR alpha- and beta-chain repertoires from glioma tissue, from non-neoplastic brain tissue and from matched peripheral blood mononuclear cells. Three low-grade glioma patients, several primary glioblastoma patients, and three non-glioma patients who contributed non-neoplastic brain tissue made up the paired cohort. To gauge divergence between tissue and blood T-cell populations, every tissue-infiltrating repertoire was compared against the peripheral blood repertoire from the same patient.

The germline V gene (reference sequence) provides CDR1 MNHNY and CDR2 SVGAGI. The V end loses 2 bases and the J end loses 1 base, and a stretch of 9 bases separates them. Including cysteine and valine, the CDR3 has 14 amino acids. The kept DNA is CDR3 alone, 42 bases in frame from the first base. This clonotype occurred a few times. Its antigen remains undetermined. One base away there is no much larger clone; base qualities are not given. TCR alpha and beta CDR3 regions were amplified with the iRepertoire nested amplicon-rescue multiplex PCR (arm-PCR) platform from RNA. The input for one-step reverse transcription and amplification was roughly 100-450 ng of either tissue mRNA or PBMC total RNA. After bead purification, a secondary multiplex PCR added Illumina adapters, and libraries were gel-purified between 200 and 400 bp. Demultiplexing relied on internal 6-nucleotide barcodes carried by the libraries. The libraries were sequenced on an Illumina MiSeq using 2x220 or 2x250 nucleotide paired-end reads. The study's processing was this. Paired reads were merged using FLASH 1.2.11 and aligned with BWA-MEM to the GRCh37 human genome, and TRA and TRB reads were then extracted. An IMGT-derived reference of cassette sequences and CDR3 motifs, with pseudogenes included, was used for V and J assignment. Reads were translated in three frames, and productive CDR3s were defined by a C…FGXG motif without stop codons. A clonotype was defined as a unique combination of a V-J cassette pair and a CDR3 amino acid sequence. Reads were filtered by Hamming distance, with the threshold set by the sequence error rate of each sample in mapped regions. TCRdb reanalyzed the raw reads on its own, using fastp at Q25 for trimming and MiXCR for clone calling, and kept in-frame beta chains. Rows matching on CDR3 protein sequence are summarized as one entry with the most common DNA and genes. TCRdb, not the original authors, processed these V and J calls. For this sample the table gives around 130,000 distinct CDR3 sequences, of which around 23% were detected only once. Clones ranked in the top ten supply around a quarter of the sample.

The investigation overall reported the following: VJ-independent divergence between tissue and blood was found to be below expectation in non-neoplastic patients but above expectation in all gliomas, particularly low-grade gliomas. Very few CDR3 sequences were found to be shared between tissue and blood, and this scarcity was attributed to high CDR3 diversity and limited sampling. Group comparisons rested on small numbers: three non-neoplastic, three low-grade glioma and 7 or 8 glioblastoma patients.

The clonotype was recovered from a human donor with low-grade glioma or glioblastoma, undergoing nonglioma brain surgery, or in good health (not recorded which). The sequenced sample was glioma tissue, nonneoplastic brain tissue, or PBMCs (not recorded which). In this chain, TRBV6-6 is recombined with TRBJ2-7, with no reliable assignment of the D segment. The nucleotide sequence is TGTGCCAGCAGTTACCAACCCGGTTCCTACGAGCAGTACGTC. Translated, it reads CASSYQPGSYEQYV.